This T cell receptor (beta chain) is from a study of blood T cell repertoires in COVID-19. Study as a whole: In each case, the material was cDNA or gDNA derived from T cells, B-cell-depleted T cells, or PBMCs.

Measured with immunoSEQ multiplex PCR; TCRdb has only the in-frame clones, and not every one. The sample lists a few hundred thousand clones; 85% to 90% were seen once. What the recovered Cohort 3 donors had was two negative PCRs, clearance, or symptom resolution. Germline CDR1 reads LNHDA; CDR2 reads SQIVND (reference sequence). CDR3 size: 15 residues. Trimming took 5 bases from V and 3 from J, leaving 16 bases between them. The sample was PBMCs or T cells enriched from blood (not recorded which). V is TRBV19 and J is TRBJ1-1, with unresolved D. This TCR was sampled from a man aged 18-30 years who had recovered from COVID-19. CDR3 loop: CASSDGGGGYTEAFF. The CDR3 DNA follows: TGTGCCAGTAGTGATGGAGGTGGAGGGTACACTGAAGCTTTCTTT.